This paragraph reports one TCR beta chain. Its antigen is not known. The data are from a study of cytomegalovirus exposure and HLA in healthy donors. Broader study findings: A later analysis linked a missense DCLRE1C variant to TCR beta V- and J-gene trimming. Sequencing depth across donors, presence/absence analyses assumed, was roughly uniform. In a later analysis, the majority of CMV-associated beta chains seemingly showed HLA restriction.

Amplification used 60 Vbeta primers and 13 Jbeta primers. The data were produced by immunoSEQ multiplex PCR, yet TCRdb's version contains in-frame clones alone and is incomplete. Of 97,000 or so clones listed, around 77% are singletons. V lost 6 bases and J lost 6; bases outside the gene matches: 5. CDR1 is SGHTA and CDR2 is FQGTGA in the germline V gene. CDR3 length equals 14 residues. The chain employs TRBV7-3 and TRBJ2-2; 9 positions agree with TRBD1. This receptor was obtained from a male donor in good health and CMV-seropositive. Sequencing was done on a sample of PBMCs. The CDR3 sequence is CASSTGQGSGELFF. In DNA form, the CDR3 reads TGTGCCAGCAGTACGGGACAGGGATCCGGGGAGCTGTTTTTT.